A single sample gave rise to the 22 T cell receptor beta chains below, sequenced in a study of blood T cell repertoires in COVID-19. Repertoires were generated with immunoSEQ multiplex PCR, while TCRdb's copy carries only in-frame clones and drops some. Of approximately 91,000 clones listed, more than 60% are singletons. Material: peripheral blood. The source is a man aged 70-80 years with acute or convalescent COVID-19.

This chain links TRBV11-2 with TRBJ2-4, with D possibly TRBD2 on 7 matching bases. V lost 7 bases, J lost 7 bases, and 29 bases lay in between. The germline CDR1 and CDR2 sequences are SGHAT and FQNNGV. The CDR3 contains 18 residues. The DNA for the CDR3 is TGTGCCAGCAAGAAGGGAGGGGGGCGTCGCGGGAGAATCAACATTCAGTACTTC. Its protein product is CASKKGGGRRGRINIQYF.

The chain couples TRBV9 to TRBJ2-5; 13 bases are shared with TRBD2. V lost 7 bases, J lost 7 bases, and 13 bases stayed unmatched. CDR3 length equals 16 residues. Germline loops: CDR1 SGDLS, CDR2 YYNGEE. CDR3 region: CASGRGLAGDEGTQYF. DNA for the CDR3: TGTGCCAGCGGCAGAGGACTAGCGGGAGACGAAGGGACCCAGTACTTC.

The V and J genes are TRBV30 and TRBJ2-5; 10 bases line up with TRBD1. The CDR3 is made up of 15 amino acids. Looked up from germline, CDR1 is GTSNPN and CDR2 is SVGIG (reference sequence). Losses at the gene ends were 1 base for V and 2 bases for J; bases not matched to a gene: 4. The CDR3 DNA reads as TGTGCCTGGAGTGCCGGGACAGGGGTACAAGAGACCCAGTACTTC. The encoded protein is CAWSAGTGVQETQYF.

The chain is built from TRBV6-6 and TRBJ1-2; 7 nucleotides agree with TRBD1. In germline, CDR1 is MNHNY, CDR2 SVGAGI (reference sequence). The CDR3 spans 13 residues. J was trimmed by 5 bases and V by 7 bases; bases with no gene match: 7. The chain's CDR3 is CASNRGSEYGYTF. Here the CDR3 DNA reads TGTGCCAGCAACAGGGGTTCAGAGTATGGCTACACCTTC.

This chain links TRBV19 with TRBJ2-2; 7 nucleotides line up with TRBD2. The V and J ends lost 10 bases and 1 base, in that order; junction bases with no gene match: 9. The CDR3 covers 15 residues. Germline V CDR1 and CDR2: LNHDA, SQIVND (reference sequence). CDR3 DNA sequence: TGTGCCACCCTAGGGAGGGTGTTGAACACCGGGGAGCTGTTTTTT. This encodes CATLGRVLNTGELFF.

The chain recombines TRBV6-5 with TRBJ2-7; 7 bases align to TRBD1. CDR3 length: 13 amino acids. CDR1 and CDR2 from the germline V gene are MNHEY and SVGAGI. V shed 6 bases and J 4 bases; nucleotides not matched to a gene: 6. The DNA of the CDR3 is TGTGCCAGCAGGAACCGACAGGGATACGAGCAGTACTTC. Amino acids: CASRNRQGYEQYF.

This chain connects TRBV12-3 or TRBV12-4 to TRBJ2-5; D perhaps matches TRBD1 (6 bases). This CDR3 comprises 13 residues. Trimming removed 4 bases at V and 1 base at J, with 7 bases between. The CDR3 sequence: CASSYRAQETQYF. The DNA of the CDR3 is TGTGCCAGCAGTTACAGGGCCCAAGAGACCCAGTACTTC.

The rearrangement uses TRBV18 and TRBJ2-3, with a weak D call TRBD1 (6 bases). This CDR3 comprises 13 residues. V was shortened by 6 bases and J by 4 bases, with 11 bases between the two germline ends. CDR1 and CDR2 from the germline V gene are KGHSH and LQKENI. The CDR3 spells CASSSQGPDTQYF. Written as DNA, the CDR3 is TGTGCCAGCTCGTCACAGGGACCAGATACGCAGTATTTT. The full variable domain, its missing parts supplied by reference TRBV18 and TRBJ2-3, is NAGVMQNPRHLVRRRGQEARLRCSPMKGHSHVYWYRQLPEEGLKFMVYLQKENIIDESGMPKERFSAEFPKEGPSILRIQQVVRGDSAAYFCASSSQGPDTQYFGPGTRLTVL.

The chain couples TRBV5-1 to TRBJ2-7; maybe TRBD2 (5 bases). Germline V lookup: CDR1 SGHRS, CDR2 YFSETQ. The length of the CDR3 is 13 residues. V shed 4 bases and J shed 0 bases, with 8 bases lying between them. The CDR3 DNA reads as TGCGCCAGCAGCCGAGGGAGCTCCTACGAGCAGTACTTC. Translation: CASSRGSSYEQYF.

J is TRBJ1-6 and V is TRBV7-8; D is unclear. With 5 bases removed from V and 4 bases from J, the gap between germline ends came to 12 bases. The CDR3 is 15 amino acids. Germline values: CDR1 SGHVS, CDR2 FQNEAQ. CDR3 protein: CASSRMAGYNSPLHF. CDR3 in DNA: TGTGCCAGCAGCCGGATGGCGGGGTATAATTCACCCCTCCACTTT.

The chain uses TRBV28 and TRBJ1-2; 7 nucleotides match TRBD1. This CDR3 has 12 amino acids. The germline gives CDR1 MDHEN, CDR2 SYDVKM. V dropped 5 bases and J dropped 5; count of bases not matched to a gene: 2. The CDR3 bases are TGTGCCAGCAGTGCAGGGGGGTATGGCTACACCTTC. Its protein product is CASSAGGYGYTF.

The chain employs TRBV6-6 and TRBJ2-5, with no clear D. V lost 7 bases and J lost 5, with 5 bases in between. Germline CDR1 reads MNHNY; CDR2 reads SVGAGI (reference sequence). The CDR3 extends over 10 amino acids. The CDR3 coding sequence is TGTGCCAGCAAGGAGGAGACCCAGTACTTC. It yields the protein CASKEETQYF.

This clone was observed at least ten times. This specimen includes other DNA sequences encoding the same CDR3. The chain links TRBV29-1 to TRBJ2-1; 10 bases agree with TRBD2. The J segment lost 6 bases and the V segment lost 7 bases, leaving 3 bases of the junction unmatched. This CDR3 contains 12 residues. Germline-derived CDR1 and CDR2 are SQVTM and ANQGSEA. CDR3 region: CSARTSGNEQFF. The DNA for the CDR3 is TGCAGCGCCCGGACTAGCGGCAATGAGCAGTTCTTC.

This chain links TRBV28 with TRBJ2-7, with D hard to call. This CDR3 spans 13 amino acids. CDR1 and CDR2 (germline): MDHEN, SYDVKM. The V end was cut by 5 bases, the J end by 3 bases, with 11 bases between. CDR3 coding DNA: TGTGCCAGCAGTCCGGGTTCGGGCTACGAGCAGTACTTC. The encoded protein is CASSPGSGYEQYF. Combining the CDR3 with reference TRBV28 and TRBJ2-7 gives the whole variable domain DVKVTQSSRYLVKRTGEKVFLECVQDMDHENMFWYRQDPGLGLRLIYFSYDVKMKEKGDIPEGYSVSREKKERFSLILESASTNQTSMYLCASSPGSGYEQYFGPGTRLTVT.

The chain carries TRBV10-3 and TRBJ2-1; 15 bases are a match to TRBD2. The V and J ends lost 10 bases and 5 bases, in that order; junction bases with no gene match: 6. Germline CDR1 and CDR2: ENHRY and SYGVKD. The length of the CDR3 is 15 residues. The CDR3 coding sequence is TGTGCCACCGCCGGACTAGCGGGAGGGAACAATGAGCAGTTCTTC. Protein: CATAGLAGGNNEQFF.

This clone was seen a handful of times. The V and J genes are TRBV27 and TRBJ2-7; D possibly corresponds to TRBD2 (7 bases). Looked up from germline, CDR1 is MNHEY and CDR2 is SMNVEV (reference sequence). Trimming left V 5 bases short and J 2 bases short, with 16 bases between. CDR3 length: 15 amino acids. The CDR3 region is CASSKVGGEAYEQYF. CDR3 DNA: TGTGCCAGCAGTAAGGTAGGGGGGGAGGCCTACGAGCAGTACTTC.

To note about this clone: The junction and the germline gene differ at one end; a read error may be behind it. The chain links TRBV7-7 to TRBJ2-3; 9 bases are a match to TRBD1. Germline lookup yields CDR1 SSHAT and CDR2 FNYEAQ (reference sequence). This CDR3 has 16 amino acids. CDR3 nucleotides: TGTGCTAGCAGCTCAGAACCGGGACAGGGTACAGATACGCAGTATTTT. Amino acids: CASSSEPGQGTDTQYF.

The chain couples TRBV15 to TRBJ2-7, with 9 nucleotides matching TRBD1. Germline V gene lookup returns CDR1 LNHNV and CDR2 YYDKDF (reference sequence). This CDR3 region has 15 residues. V lost 1 base, J lost 3 bases, and 4 bases stayed unmatched. DNA of the CDR3: TGTGCCACCAGCAGAGGGACAGGGGCTAGCTACGAGCAGTACTTC. As protein: CATSRGTGASYEQYF.

This clone was seen a single time. The chain recombines TRBV4-2 with TRBJ2-1, with D perhaps matching TRBD2 (6 bases). V was cut by 1 base and J by 5 bases, with 12 bases left in between. The length of the CDR3 is 15 residues. From germline, CDR1 is LGHNA and CDR2 YNFKEQ. Here the CDR3 reads CASSQGLAINNEQFF. The CDR3 DNA reads TGTGCCAGCAGCCAAGGGCTAGCGATCAACAATGAGCAGTTCTTC.

This rearrangement joins TRBV4-2 to TRBJ2-1; TRBD2 matches 15 bases. In germline, CDR1 is LGHNA, CDR2 YNFKEQ. The CDR3 loop spans 16 amino acids. V gave up 1 base and J gave up 10 bases; unmatched junction bases: 5. The CDR3 region has the DNA TGTGCCAGCAGCCAAGGGCGGACTAGCGGGAGGGGCGAGCAGTTCTTC. Protein sequence: CASSQGRTSGRGEQFF.

The rearrangement joins TRBV5-1 to TRBJ2-7; D is uncertain. V was shortened by 2 bases and J by 6 bases, with 9 bases between the two germline ends. The CDR3 length is 12 residues. Germline values: CDR1 SGHRS, CDR2 YFSETQ. The CDR3 sequence is CASSLLGPEQYF. CDR3 bases: TGCGCCAGCAGCTTACTGGGCCCCGAGCAGTACTTC.

This clone was picked up a small number of times. The rearrangement uses TRBV19 and TRBJ1-2; TRBD1 matches 7 bases. This CDR3 region has 13 residues. V shed 4 bases and J 9 bases; nucleotides not matched to a gene: 8. Germline CDR1 LNHDA, CDR2 SQIVND (reference sequence). CDR3 coding DNA: TGTGCCAGTAGTAAGGCTCCAGGGGGGAGCTACACCTTC. Its protein is CASSKAPGGSYTF.